This entry lists 24 T cell receptor beta chains sequenced from one sample in a study of T cells in Graves' hyperthyroidism and ophthalmopathy. RNA transcripts provided the source from which TCR beta CDR3 regions were amplified. Primed by the HTBI set, a first-round RT-PCR was run on the TCR CDR3. A single record per CDR3 protein comes from TCRdb applying MiXCR to the multiplex PCR reads. In the table there are 500,000 or so distinct CDR3 sequences, 17% of which are singletons. The sequencing sample was made of blood. All receptors come from a woman younger than 35 with Graves' ophthalmopathy.

As for this clonotype: A much more abundant neighbour one base away suggests this may be a read error. V gene TRBV7-2 combines with J gene TRBJ2-3; the match to TRBD1 covers 7 bases. This CDR3 is 18 amino acids long. Trimming removed 8 bases from V and 6 bases from J; junction bases left unmatched: 23. Germline V gene data show CDR1 as SGHTA and CDR2 as FQGNSA. The chain's CDR3 is CASGPFYRGSITRDTQYF. CDR3 DNA: TGTGCCAGCGGCCCTTTTTACAGGGGATCCATTACGAGGGATACGCAGTATTTT.

This clonotype was seen a single time. The rearrangement joins TRBV29-1 to TRBJ1-2; 7 nucleotides agree with TRBD1. V shed 6 bases, J shed 3 bases, and the junction held 13 bases outside the gene matches. From germline, CDR1 is SQVTM and CDR2 ANQGSEA. The CDR3 length is 15 residues. The CDR3 reads CSVYDRVGGYYGYTF. For the CDR3, the DNA is TGCAGCGTCTACGACAGGGTGGGGGGATACTATGGCTACACCTTC.

The V gene is TRBV6-5, the J gene TRBJ1-3; 7 bases are shared with TRBD1. The CDR3 is made up of 17 amino acids. Germline assignment: CDR1 MNHEY and CDR2 SVGAGI. Trimming cost V 1 base and J 0 bases; bases outside gene matches: 6. The CDR3 sequence: CASSYYSTGYSGNTIYF. CDR3 nucleotide sequence: TGTGCCAGCAGTTACTATTCGACAGGGTACTCTGGAAACACCATATATTTT.

The V and J genes are TRBV5-6 and TRBJ1-5; D may be TRBD1 (5 bases). The CDR3 runs 14 residues. CDR1 SGHDT and CDR2 YYEEEE come from the germline V gene. The V end was cut by 1 base, the J end by 11 bases, with 16 bases between. The CDR3 spells CASSLRGLSQAQHF. The CDR3 DNA sequence: TGTGCCAGCAGCTTGCGGGGGTTGTCCCAGGCCCAGCATTTT.

This clonotype was seen many times. DNA for the CDR3: TGTGCCAGCAGCCTCGGGACTAGCGGCTTTGTTCAGTACTTC. Translation: CASSLGTSGFVQYF. The V gene is TRBV7-2, the J gene TRBJ2-4, with 11 bases matching TRBD2. The CDR3 is 14 amino acids. The germline gives CDR1 SGHTA, CDR2 FQGNSA. With V trimmed by 5 bases and J by 11 bases, 8 bases remained unmatched.

The CDR3 DNA reads TGTGCCAGCAGTGAACTACCGGGGACAGGGGGGTATCAGCCCCAGCATTTT. Its protein is CASSELPGTGGYQPQHF. The V gene is TRBV6-1, the J gene TRBJ1-5; 11 nucleotides match TRBD1. V trimming: 2 bases; J trimming: 5 bases; junction bases outside the gene matches: 8. This CDR3 has 17 amino acids. Germline CDR1 MNHNS, CDR2 SASEGT.

This clonotype was counted at least ten times. This rearrangement joins TRBV27 to TRBJ2-1; D gene ambiguous. The V gene lost 4 bases and the J gene lost 7 bases, with 11 bases spanning the gap. The CDR3 sequence is 13 residues long. Germline CDR1 MNHEY, CDR2 SMNVEV (reference sequence). The DNA of the CDR3 is TGTGCCAGCAGTTCGGGTTTATGGAATGAGCAGTTCTTC. This translates into CASSSGLWNEQFF.

Many counts were recorded for this clonotype. The junction shows a germline mismatch at one end, possibly a read error. The chain is built from TRBV7-2 and TRBJ2-7; a possible D gene is TRBD2 (5 bases). The CDR3 is 13 amino acids. Germline V gene lookup returns CDR1 SGHTA and CDR2 FQGNSA. CDR3 loop: CASSSTGSYKQYF. The CDR3 nucleotides are TGTGCCAGCAGCTCGACGGGATCCTACAAGCAGTACTTC.

This clonotype appeared a single time. The chain is built from TRBV6-1 and TRBJ1-2, with D perhaps TRBD1 (6 bases). V shed 0 bases and J shed 3 bases, with 14 bases lying between them. The CDR3 is made up of 16 amino acids. Germline loops: CDR1 MNHNS, CDR2 SASEGT. CDR3 sequence: CASSEAGGGLDYGYTF. The CDR3 coding sequence is TGTGCCAGCAGTGAAGCGGGCGGGGGCCTGGACTATGGCTACACCTTC.

This clonotype turned up a few times. The chain carries TRBV4-2 and TRBJ2-5, with 9 bases matching TRBD1. Germline CDR1 is LGHNA and CDR2 is YNFKEQ. With 6 bases clipped from V and 3 bases from J, the junction kept 5 bases outside the gene matches. CDR3 length: 14 residues. The CDR3 region is CASRITGGEETQYF. In DNA, the CDR3 is TGTGCCAGCAGAATAACAGGGGGCGAAGAGACCCAGTACTTC.

Many counts were recorded for this clonotype. The junction shows a germline mismatch at one end, possibly a read error. This sequence joins TRBV27 and TRBJ1-5, with D unresolved. CDR3 length equals 10 residues. Germline V gives CDR1 MNHEY, CDR2 SMNVEV (reference sequence). The CDR3 DNA follows: TGCCCCCGTAGCAATCAGCCCCAGCATTTT. This translates into CPRSNQPQHF.

This clonotype was counted many times. The V and J genes are TRBV2 and TRBJ1-2, with D maybe TRBD1 (5 bases). Germline CDR1 SNHLY, CDR2 FYNNEI. Trimming shortened V by 0 bases and J by 4 bases, and 12 bases separated the two germline ends. CDR3 size: 15 residues. CDR3 nucleotides: TGTGCCAGCAGTGAAGCGGTGGGGGACGGCTATGGCTACACCTTC. Translated: CASSEAVGDGYGYTF.

This rearrangement joins TRBV9 to TRBJ2-1; 9 bases line up with TRBD1. CDR1 is SGDLS and CDR2 is YYNGEE in the germline V gene. CDR3 length equals 16 residues. V lost 0 bases to trimming and J lost 4 bases; unmatched junction nucleotides: 5. CDR3 amino acids: CASSVGEGQGYNEQFF. The CDR3 DNA follows: TGTGCCAGCAGCGTAGGTGAGGGACAGGGTTACAATGAGCAGTTCTTC.

This clonotype occurred once. Since no conserved phenylalanine or tryptophan closes the CDR3, a read error is the likely cause. The chain recombines TRBV12-3 or TRBV12-4 with TRBJ2-5; D not certain. V lost 1 base to trimming and J lost 3 bases, with 6 bases between them. The CDR3 totals 13 residues. The CDR3, as DNA: TGTGCCAGCAGTTTAGAGGCGGAAGAGACCCAGTACCTC. Residues: CASSLEAEETQYL.

In this sample, this clonotype turned up many times. The chain links TRBV27 to TRBJ1-2; TRBD1 matches 10 bases. CDR3 length: 16 amino acids. With 3 bases clipped from V and 3 bases from J, the junction kept 7 bases outside the gene matches. Germline V gives CDR1 MNHEY, CDR2 SMNVEV (reference sequence). The CDR3 region has the DNA TGTGCCAGCAGTTTCTCGACAGGGGGCTTTCACTATGGCTACACCTTC. Translating it yields CASSFSTGGFHYGYTF.

The table lists this clonotype with many counts. One end of the junction is discordant with germline, which a read error may explain. The gene calls are TRBV5-1 and TRBJ1-1; 12 bases match TRBD1. The CDR3 runs to 16 residues. Germline values: CDR1 SGHRS, CDR2 YFSETQ. In DNA form, the CDR3 reads TGCGCCAGCAGGTTGGGACAGGGGGCTTCGAACACTGAAGCTTTCTTT. It encodes CASRLGQGASNTEAFF.

V usage is TRBV5-1 and J usage is TRBJ2-7; 7 nucleotides agree with TRBD1. In germline, CDR1 is SGHRS, CDR2 YFSETQ. The CDR3 extends over 16 amino acids. V lost 5 bases, J lost 5 bases, and 16 bases stayed unmatched. This CDR3 is CASSYGIDRAQDEQYF. In DNA form, the CDR3 reads TGCGCCAGCAGTTACGGAATCGACAGGGCCCAGGACGAGCAGTACTTC.

This clonotype was detected only a few times. V is TRBV19 and J is TRBJ2-1; TRBD1 matches 7 bases. The germline V gene encodes CDR1 LNHDA and CDR2 SQIVND (reference sequence). The CDR3 consists of 18 residues. The V gene end was trimmed by 5 bases and the J gene end by 0 bases; junction bases not matched to a gene: 13. CDR3 coding DNA: TGTGCCAGTAGTTTGTCGGGACAGCCCACCTTCTCCTACAATGAGCAGTTCTTC. Encoded protein: CASSLSGQPTFSYNEQFF.

This clonotype has a handful of counts. V usage is TRBV6-5 and J usage is TRBJ1-5; D not certain. This CDR3 has 16 amino acids. CDR1 and CDR2 from the germline V gene are MNHEY and SVGAGI. Deletions cut 3 bases from V and 1 base from J, with 13 bases between. For the CDR3, the DNA is TGTGCCAGCAGTTATGGCCCCTTAGGAAGCAATCAGCCCCAGCATTTT. The encoded protein is CASSYGPLGSNQPQHF.

This clonotype has at least ten counts. One junction end disagrees with the germline gene, perhaps due to a read error. The J gene is TRBJ2-3, the V gene TRBV27, with D possibly being TRBD2 (5 bases). This CDR3 has 15 amino acids. Germline V gene sequence: CDR1 MNHEY, CDR2 SMNVEV (reference sequence). This CDR3 is CAISPGWRAVGTQYF. CDR3 nucleotides: TGTGCCATCAGTCCAGGCTGGCGGGCCGTGGGTACGCAGTATTTT.

The CDR3 DNA is TGTGCCAGCAGCCTCCTCTACACCGGGGAGCTGTTTTTT. Translation gives CASSLLYTGELFF. This chain uses TRBV7-3 with TRBJ2-2; the D is unclear. This CDR3 has 13 residues. V was cut by 5 bases and J by 3 bases, with 7 bases left in between. Germline V gene data show CDR1 as SGHTA and CDR2 as FQGTGA.

This clonotype has a count of ten or more. The chain carries TRBV30 and TRBJ2-7; TRBD1 matches at 9 bases. V lost 3 bases to trimming and J lost 6 bases; unmatched junction nucleotides: 6. The germline CDR1 and CDR2 sequences are GTSNPN and SVGIG (reference sequence). This CDR3 is built from 13 residues. The CDR3 sequence is CAWSYGTGTEQYF. DNA for the CDR3: TGTGCCTGGAGCTACGGGACAGGGACCGAGCAGTACTTC. Full variable domain (rest looked up from reference TRBV30 and TRBJ2-7): SQTIHQWPATLVQPVGSPLSLECTVEGTSNPNLYWYRQAAGRGLQLLFYSVGIGQISSEVPQNLSASRPQDRQFILSSKKLLLSDSGFYLCAWSYGTGTEQYFGPGTRLTVT.

The rearrangement joins TRBV5-6 to TRBJ1-5; possibly TRBD1 for D (6 bases). Germline-derived CDR1 and CDR2 are SGHDT and YYEEEE. V lost 4 bases to trimming and J lost 9 bases, with 26 bases between them. The CDR3 consists of 17 residues. The CDR3 protein is CASSTGGARGRVMPQHF. The CDR3 DNA follows: TGTGCCAGCAGCACGGGGGGGGCCAGGGGAAGGGTAATGCCCCAGCATTTT. Full variable domain (rest looked up from reference TRBV5-6 and TRBJ1-5): DAGVTQSPTHLIKTRGQQVTLRCSPKSGHDTVSWYQQALGQGPQFIFQYYEEEERQRGNFPDRFSGHQFPNYSSELNVNALLLGDSALYLCASSTGGARGRVMPQHFGDGTRLSIL.

The sample holds many counts of this clonotype. The gene calls are TRBV27 and TRBJ1-2; D may be TRBD1 (5 bases). Germline V gene data show CDR1 as MNHEY and CDR2 as SMNVEV (reference sequence). V was shortened by 2 bases and J by 4 bases, with 14 bases between the two germline ends. The CDR3 spans 15 residues. As DNA, the CDR3 is TGTGCCAGCAGTTTAAGGCCAGGGCAGGTCTATGGCTACACCTTC. Translation: CASSLRPGQVYGYTF.